Shown below are 10 T cell receptor beta chains from a single sample sequenced in a study of OX40 agonist ivuxolimab in advanced cancers. TCRdb's table, derived via immunoSEQ multiplex PCR, lists solely in-frame clones and lacks some. The table lists around 69,000 clones, 85% of them singletons. The material was CD4+ or CD8+ T cells sorted from blood, obtained in a trial of the OX40 agonist ivuxolimab. The source of these receptors is an adult with an advanced solid tumor such as melanoma, head and neck, liver or kidney cancer.

The rearrangement links TRBV5-4 to TRBJ2-7; tentative D call: TRBD2 (7 bases). The CDR3 has 15 amino acids. With 4 bases removed from V and 4 bases from J, the gap between germline ends came to 18 bases. CDR1 is SGHNT and CDR2 is YYREEE in the germline V gene (reference sequence). Here the CDR3 DNA reads TGTGCCAGCAGCCTACCGGGGGGCGCGGGGTACGAGCAGTACTTC. It yields the protein CASSLPGGAGYEQYF.

This clone was seen a few times. The same CDR3 arises from other DNA sequences in this sample as well. The V call is TRBV5-6, the J call TRBJ1-2; 7 bases are a match to TRBD1. Per the germline V gene, CDR1 is SGHDT and CDR2 is YYEEEE. The V segment lost 4 bases and the J segment 6 bases; nucleotides outside the gene matches: 6. The CDR3 has 13 amino acids. CDR3: CASSLRQGDGYTF. DNA of the CDR3: TGTGCCAGCAGCCTTCGACAGGGAGATGGCTACACCTTC. The entire variable domain, with the rest obtained from reference TRBV5-6 and TRBJ1-2, is as follows: DAGVTQSPTHLIKTRGQQVTLRCSPKSGHDTVSWYQQALGQGPQFIFQYYEEEERQRGNFPDRFSGHQFPNYSSELNVNALLLGDSALYLCASSLRQGDGYTFGSGTRLTVV.

The chain combines TRBV19 with TRBJ1-5, with a possible D match to TRBD1 (5 bases). Trimming took 4 bases from V and 7 from J, leaving 14 bases between them. CDR1 is LNHDA and CDR2 is SQIVND in the germline V gene (reference sequence). The CDR3 extends over 14 amino acids. The CDR3 protein is CASSNGAAGQPQHF. The CDR3 coding sequence is TGTGCCAGTAGTAACGGGGCGGCAGGGCAGCCCCAGCATTTT. Full variable domain (outside the CDR3, taken from reference TRBV19 and TRBJ1-5): DGGITQSPKYLFRKEGQNVTLSCEQNLNHDAMYWYRQDPGQGLRLIYYSQIVNDFQKGDIAEGYSVSREKKESFPLTVTSAQKNPTAFYLCASSNGAAGQPQHFGDGTRLSIL.

This clone was observed a few times. V and J are TRBV30 and TRBJ1-6; TRBD1 is a possible D gene (5 bases). Germline V gene sequence: CDR1 GTSNPN, CDR2 SVGIG (reference sequence). The V end was cut by 7 bases, the J end by 9 bases, with 13 bases between. The CDR3 has 12 residues. The DNA for the CDR3 is TGTGCCTCGGGACGGGTGGGTTCACCCCTCCACTTT. This encodes CASGRVGSPLHF.

V and J are TRBV10-3 and TRBJ1-1; no firm D call. Trimming left V 4 bases short and J 11 bases short, with 11 bases between. The CDR3 extends over 11 amino acids. Germline assignment: CDR1 ENHRY and CDR2 SYGVKD. CDR3 sequence: CAISGQGPAFF. In DNA form, the CDR3 reads TGTGCCATCAGTGGCCAAGGACCTGCTTTCTTT.

This chain connects TRBV7-9 to TRBJ2-2; a possible D gene is TRBD2 (6 bases). Germline-derived CDR1 and CDR2 are SEHNR and FQNEAQ (reference sequence). Deletions cut 5 bases from V and 5 bases from J, with 15 bases between. The CDR3 is made up of 15 amino acids. This chain's CDR3 is CASSNLNRETGELFF. In DNA form, the CDR3 reads TGTGCCAGCAGCAACCTTAACCGGGAGACCGGGGAGCTGTTTTTT.

The V and J genes are TRBV7-2 and TRBJ1-5, with a weak D call TRBD1 (5 bases). CDR1 and CDR2 (germline): SGHTA, FQGNSA. The CDR3 runs 16 residues. V was cut by 3 bases and J by 2 bases, with 14 bases left in between. CDR3 amino acids: CASSLWDPWGNQPQHF. The CDR3 DNA is TGTGCCAGCAGCTTGTGGGACCCTTGGGGCAATCAGCCCCAGCATTTT.

This rearrangement joins TRBV7-3 to TRBJ1-6; D gene uncertain. The CDR3 is 12 amino acids. V lost 6 bases and J 6 bases, leaving 6 bases between the germline ends. CDR1 SGHTA and CDR2 FQGTGA come from the germline V gene. The CDR3, as DNA: TGTGCCAGCAGGGGTAGTAATTCACCCCTCCACTTT. The encoded protein is CASRGSNSPLHF.

This rearrangement joins TRBV5-3 to TRBJ2-2; D possibly corresponds to TRBD2 (6 bases). TRBV5-3 is classed as an ORF, of uncertain function. Trimming left V 4 bases short and J 8 bases short, with 9 bases between. The CDR3 is 12 amino acids. This CDR3 reads CARSPGEGELFF. CDR3 DNA sequence: TGTGCCAGAAGCCCGGGAGAGGGGGAGCTGTTTTTT.

The rearrangement links TRBV5-6 to TRBJ2-3; the match to TRBD2 covers 10 bases. From germline, CDR1 is SGHDT and CDR2 YYEEEE. The length of the CDR3 is 15 residues. J gave up 4 bases and V 0 bases, and 2 bases lay outside the gene matches. The DNA for the CDR3 is TGTGCCAGCAGCTTGGAACTAGCGGGATCAGATACGCAGTATTTT. Translating it yields CASSLELAGSDTQYF.